This TCR beta chain was captured by sequencing in a study of shared clonotypes between healthy human individuals. Study information: There were three CD4 naive, three CD4 memory, two CD8 naive and one CD8 memory plates per donor. The study's findings and limits: A limitation of the genetic and exposure-history diversity represented arose from few donors.

This clone was counted a few times. Antigen unknown. This CDR3 has 12 residues. Germline V gene sequence: CDR1 GTSNPN, CDR2 SVGIG (reference sequence). Trimming stripped 2 bases from V and 11 bases from J, with 15 bases between. Only Caucasian adults living in Nashville, Tennessee served as donors. At a deep level, the assay was run. The protocol was immunoSEQ multiplex PCR, while the TCRdb copy is restricted to in-frame clones and leaves out a portion. The table records about 2.4 million clones, 93% of them present only once. The sequence came from a man aged 18 to 29 in good health. Some clones in this sample may be carry-over from other donors' samples. The chain joins TRBV30 to TRBJ1-1; TRBD1 might be the D (5 bases). Material for sequencing was naive CD4+ T cells from PBMCs. Subset in this sample: CD45RA+ positively selected. The CDR3 loop is CAWSPGRRIAFF. The CDR3 DNA sequence: TGTGCCTGGAGTCCGGGACGAAGGATTGCTTTCTTT.